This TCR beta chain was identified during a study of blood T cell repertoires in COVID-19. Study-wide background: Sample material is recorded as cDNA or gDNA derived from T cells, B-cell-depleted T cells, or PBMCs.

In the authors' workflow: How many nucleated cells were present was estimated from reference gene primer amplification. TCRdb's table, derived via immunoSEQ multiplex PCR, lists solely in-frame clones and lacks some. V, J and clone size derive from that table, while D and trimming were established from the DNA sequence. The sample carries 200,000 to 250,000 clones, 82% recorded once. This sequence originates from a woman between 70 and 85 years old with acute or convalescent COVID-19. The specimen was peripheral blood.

CDR3 nucleotides: TGCGCCAGCACTCTAGCGGGGGGATACAATGAGCAGTTCTTC. The encoded protein is CASTLAGGYNEQFF. The chain carries TRBV5-1 and TRBJ2-1, with TRBD2 identical over 11 bases. This CDR3 spans 14 amino acids. CDR1 is SGHRS and CDR2 is YFSETQ in the germline V gene. J gave up 4 bases and V 6 bases, and 3 bases lay outside the gene matches. Full variable domain (missing parts from reference TRBV5-1 and TRBJ2-1): KAGVTQTPRYLIKTRGQQVTLSCSPISGHRSVSWYQQTPGQGLQFLFEYFSETQRNKGNFPGRFSGRQFSNSRSEMNVSTLELGDSALYLCASTLAGGYNEQFFGPGTRLTVL.